A single sample gave rise to the 12 T cell receptor beta chains below, sequenced in a study of beta chain features in type 1 diabetes. Isolated RNA was reverse transcribed in full, so expressed TCRB transcripts were sequenced. Clones were sequenced by immunoSEQ multiplex PCR, and TCRdb holds only the in-frame ones, with some missing. The top ten clones hold about 0.016% of a sample with roughly 300,000 clones, roughly 13% of them seen once. What these receptors recognize is not known. Study-wide results and caveats: People with Type 1 diabetes carried modestly yet significantly shorter TCRB CDR3s in all four CD4+ subsets.

Material: naive CD4+ T cells from blood. The receptors originated from a man aged 25 to 45 with type 1 diabetes.

Concerning this clone: The identical CDR3 is also encoded by other nucleotide sequences in the sample. J is TRBJ2-5 and V is TRBV5-1; a possible D gene is TRBD1 (6 bases). The germline V and J ends were trimmed by 1 base and 2 bases, with 12 bases remaining between them. Per the germline V gene, CDR1 is SGHRS and CDR2 is YFSETQ. The CDR3 totals 15 residues. This CDR3 reads CASSLFGQGQETQYF. The CDR3 bases are TGCGCCAGCAGCTTGTTTGGGCAGGGGCAAGAGACCCAGTACTTC.

The V gene is TRBV6-6, the J gene TRBJ1-2; TRBD1 is a possible D gene (5 bases). Trimming removed 2 bases from V and 6 bases from J, with 10 bases in between. The germline V gene encodes CDR1 MNHNY and CDR2 SVGAGI (reference sequence). There are 13 residues in the CDR3. The CDR3 protein is CASSYNRRDGYTF. The CDR3 DNA is TGTGCCAGCAGTTACAACAGGAGGGATGGCTACACCTTC.

This clone was observed a handful of times. This chain joins TRBV4-2 and TRBJ2-1; TRBD2 matches at 15 bases. Trimming cost V 4 bases and J 0 bases; bases outside gene matches: 7. CDR3 length: 19 residues. Germline assignment: CDR1 LGHNA and CDR2 YNFKEQ. For the CDR3, the DNA is TGTGCCAGCAGCCTACCCGGGACTAGCGGGAGGAGCTCCTACAATGAGCAGTTCTTC. This sequence encodes CASSLPGTSGRSSYNEQFF.

This clone has more than one count but fewer than ten. CDR3 sequence: CASSLMGQGETQYF. CDR3 bases: TGTGCCAGCAGCTTAATGGGACAGGGAGAGACCCAGTACTTC. The chain employs TRBV7-3 and TRBJ2-5; 9 bases line up with TRBD1. There are 14 residues in the CDR3. The J segment lost 4 bases and the V segment lost 1 base, leaving 1 base of the junction unmatched. Germline CDR1 is SGHTA and CDR2 is FQGTGA.

About this clone itself: The identical CDR3 is also encoded by other nucleotide sequences in the sample. The V call is TRBV28, the J call TRBJ2-7; perhaps TRBD2 as D (6 bases). The CDR3 has 12 amino acids. Looked up from germline, CDR1 is MDHEN and CDR2 is SYDVKM. V was trimmed by 2 bases and J by 5 bases, leaving 7 bases between them. The CDR3 protein is CASSLAGHEQYF. The CDR3 nucleotides are TGTGCCAGCAGTTTAGCGGGGCACGAGCAGTACTTC.

This clone was seen only a few times. The V gene is TRBV4-2, the J gene TRBJ2-7; no clear D. With 2 bases removed from V and 0 bases from J, the gap between germline ends came to 8 bases. The CDR3 consists of 14 residues. CDR1 is LGHNA, CDR2 YNFKEQ, per germline. The CDR3 nucleotides are TGTGCCAGCAGCCAACTAGTGAGCTCCTACGAGCAGTACTTC. This codes for CASSQLVSSYEQYF.

This clone showed up just a few times. The chain couples TRBV5-1 to TRBJ1-2; 10 bases are a match to TRBD1. The CDR3 loop spans 15 amino acids. Losses at the gene ends were 4 bases for V and 6 bases for J; bases not matched to a gene: 9. CDR1 SGHRS and CDR2 YFSETQ come from the germline V gene. The CDR3 coding sequence is TGCGCCAGCAGCCCCGGGACAGGGGTCTGGCATGGCTACACCTTC. Protein product: CASSPGTGVWHGYTF.

The chain employs TRBV7-9 and TRBJ2-7; a possible D gene is TRBD2 (6 bases). Germline-derived CDR1 and CDR2 are SEHNR and FQNEAQ (reference sequence). V lost 1 base, J lost 0 bases, and 10 bases lay in between. The CDR3 runs 15 residues. CDR3 nucleotide sequence: TGTGCCAGCAGCTTAGAGGGACTCCCCTCCTACGAGCAGTACTTC. It specifies CASSLEGLPSYEQYF. The whole variable domain, filled in from reference TRBV7-9 and TRBJ2-7, reads DTGVSQNPRHKITKRGQNVTFRCDPISEHNRLYWYRQTLGQGPEFLTYFQNEAQLEKSRLLSDRFSAERPKGSFSTLEIQRTEQGDSAMYLCASSLEGLPSYEQYFGPGTRLTVT.

The chain joins TRBV6-4 to TRBJ2-3, with 7 bases matching TRBD2. Germline lookup yields CDR1 MRHNA and CDR2 SNTAGT. After removal of 2 bases from V and 8 bases from J, the junction contained 7 bases not matched to a gene. CDR3 length: 14 amino acids. The CDR3 is CASSDDGGGGTQYF. CDR3 bases: TGTGCCAGCAGTGACGATGGCGGGGGAGGTACGCAGTATTTT.

The table lists this clone with a few counts. The chain has TRBV6-1 and TRBJ2-3; weak D call: TRBD2 (6 bases). Germline V gives CDR1 MNHNS, CDR2 SASEGT. The CDR3 runs to 14 residues. V was shortened by 7 bases and J by 6 bases, with 17 bases between the two germline ends. The DNA of the CDR3 is TGTGCCAGCACGGGAGTGCAAGCTTTGGATACGCAGTATTTT. Its protein is CASTGVQALDTQYF.

In this sample, this clone turned up a few times. The gene calls are TRBV29-1 and TRBJ2-7; TRBD1 matches at 10 bases. Germline-derived CDR1 and CDR2 are SQVTM and ANQGSEA. CDR3 length equals 13 residues. J lost 4 bases, V lost 7 bases, and 7 bases had no gene match. This CDR3 reads CSAGTGVFYEQYF. CDR3 in DNA: TGCAGCGCCGGGACAGGGGTTTTTTACGAGCAGTACTTC.

This clone was picked up a small number of times. The chain joins TRBV5-1 to TRBJ2-7; 14 bases match TRBD2. CDR3 size: 14 residues. Germline CDR1 and CDR2: SGHRS and YFSETQ. V lost 3 bases and J lost 8; bases outside the gene matches: 4. The CDR3: CASSWGLAGEKQYF. DNA for the CDR3: TGCGCCAGCAGCTGGGGACTAGCGGGAGAGAAGCAGTACTTC.